These 8 T cell receptor beta chains share one sample of origin, sequenced in a study of siplizumab effects on memory and regulatory T cells. Data came from immunoSEQ multiplex PCR; TCRdb stores just in-frame clones and leaves some out. In the table there are 95,000 to 100,000 clones, roughly 91% of which are singletons. Specimen: non-Treg CD4+ T cells sorted from blood. These receptors were obtained from a human donor in good health.

The chain couples TRBV7-9 to TRBJ1-5; the D is unclear. Germline assignment: CDR1 SEHNR and CDR2 FQNEAQ (reference sequence). The V end was cut by 4 bases, the J end by 6 bases, with 10 bases between. The CDR3 totals 13 residues. Here the CDR3 DNA reads TGTGCCAGCAGCTCCGGAGGAGGTCAGCCCCAGCATTTT. Its protein product is CASSSGGGQPQHF.

This CDR3 is CASSDRTRDEKLFF. As DNA, the CDR3 is TGTGCCAGCAGTGACCGGACCCGAGACGAAAAACTGTTTTTT. The rearrangement links TRBV2 to TRBJ1-4; D is unresolved. Germline CDR1 is SNHLY and CDR2 is FYNNEI. This CDR3 spans 14 amino acids. V lost 3 bases and J lost 8, with 13 bases in between.

This clone showed up just a few times. The sample has other DNA sequences that encode this CDR3 too. This chain uses TRBV5-1 with TRBJ1-2; D gene ambiguous. Germline values: CDR1 SGHRS, CDR2 YFSETQ. Trimming took off 0 bases at V and 3 bases at J, with 9 bases between the two ends. The CDR3 runs to 14 residues. CDR3 nucleotide sequence: TGCGCCAGCAGCTTGGGAGACCGGGACTATGGCTACACCTTC. Amino acids: CASSLGDRDYGYTF.

This clone was picked up one time. The chain joins TRBV28 to TRBJ1-5; D remains ambiguous. The CDR3 runs to 15 residues. Trimming took off 7 bases at V and 0 bases at J, with 13 bases between the two ends. Germline CDR1 is MDHEN and CDR2 is SYDVKM. The CDR3 nucleotides read TGTGCCAGCACCCTACCCCCCTATAGCAATCAGCCCCAGCATTTT. Protein sequence: CASTLPPYSNQPQHF.

This clone occurred once. This sequence joins TRBV30 and TRBJ1-3; tentatively, D is TRBD1 (6 bases). CDR1 is GTSNPN, CDR2 SVGIG, per germline (reference sequence). V lost 0 bases and J lost 5, with 8 bases in between. This CDR3 is 13 amino acids long. CDR3 in DNA: TGTGCCTGGAGTGTTGACAGGAGAAACACCATATATTTT. Translated, it gives CAWSVDRRNTIYF.

This clone was observed a single time. The chain is built from TRBV29-1 and TRBJ1-4; D is unresolved. The CDR3 sequence is 11 residues long. Germline lookup yields CDR1 SQVTM and CDR2 ANQGSEA. Trimming shortened V by 3 bases and J by 10 bases, and 9 bases separated the two germline ends. As DNA, the CDR3 is TGCAGCGTTGATTATGGGCGAAAACTGTTTTTT. Encoded protein: CSVDYGRKLFF.

The chain employs TRBV4-1 and TRBJ1-6; 9 nucleotides align to TRBD1. The CDR3 sequence is 17 residues long. Germline V gives CDR1 MGHRA, CDR2 YSYEKL. V lost 2 bases to trimming and J lost 8 bases; unmatched junction nucleotides: 10. CDR3 sequence reads: CASSQNPGQGFDSPLHF. The CDR3 DNA reads TGCGCCAGCAGCCAAAATCCCGGACAGGGGTTTGATTCACCCCTCCACTTT.

The chain joins TRBV10-3 to TRBJ2-3, with 7 positions matching TRBD2. CDR1 is ENHRY and CDR2 is SYGVKD in the germline V gene. CDR3 length equals 17 residues. V was clipped by 3 bases and J by 2 bases; unmatched bases: 11. The CDR3, as DNA: TGTGCCATCAGTGACCGGTCTAGCGGACTGCCCACAGATACGCAGTATTTT. The encoded protein is CAISDRSSGLPTDTQYF.